Listed below are T cell receptor beta chains from one sample, sequenced in a study of T cell repertoires in cytomegalovirus infection. A single record per CDR3 protein comes from TCRdb applying MiXCR to the reads. The sample contains almost 550,000 distinct CDR3 sequences, 15% to 20% of which appear only once. Material for sequencing was CD8+ T cells from PBMCs. The receptors were sampled from a human donor in good health (CMV status not recorded). Some clones in this sample may be carry-over from other donors' samples. Each CDR3 is given with its conserved first and last residue. The order of the fields is D gene, J gene, V gene, clone size, CDR3 DNA, CDR3 protein. A D gene is named only where the DNA matches it firmly. Clone size is not always given. Where it is, it says once, few, many or a class for expanded clones.

D: TRBD2
J: TRBJ2-3
V: TRBV5-6
size: few
DNA: TGTGCCAGCAGCTTGGGGCCGGCTAGCGGTTTCACAGATACGCAGTATTTT
CDR3: CASSLGPASGFTDTQYF

D: TRBD2
J: TRBJ2-3
V: TRBV20-1
size: few
DNA: TGCAGTGCCCGGCGGGGAGCGGGGGGTTGGAGCACAGATACGCAGTATTTT
CDR3: CSARRGAGGWSTDTQYF

D: TRBD2
J: TRBJ2-1
V: TRBV14
size: .
DNA: TGTGCCAGCAGCTATAGCGGGAGAAGGTACAATGAGCAGTTCTTC
CDR3: CASSYSGRRYNEQFF

D: TRBD1
J: TRBJ2-7
V: TRBV7-9
size: many
DNA: TGTGCCAGCAGCCCCCGGGACAGTCTCCTGTGGCAGTACTTC
CDR3: CASSPRDSLLWQYF

D: .
J: TRBJ1-4
V: TRBV27
size: many
DNA: TGTGCCAGCAGTTTACGTACAGCAACTAATGAAAAACTGTTTTTT
CDR3: CASSLRTATNEKLFF

D: TRBD1
J: TRBJ2-7
V: TRBV5-4
size: .
DNA: TGTGCCAGCAGCTTGGGTGGTTGGACAGGGGGTTCTGATGAGCAGTACTTC
CDR3: CASSLGGWTGGSDEQYF

D: TRBD2
J: TRBJ2-1
V: TRBV27
size: few
DNA: TGTGCCAGCAGTGGGGGACTAGCGGGAGGGTACAATGAGCAGTTCTTC
CDR3: CASSGGLAGGYNEQFF

D: .
J: TRBJ1-5
V: TRBV10-3
size: many
DNA: TGTGCCATCAGTGCGGGTGGCAATCAGCCCCAGCATTTT
CDR3: CAISAGGNQPQHF

D: TRBD2
J: TRBJ2-1
V: TRBV6-1
size: many
DNA: TGTGCCAGCAGTGAAGGAACTCTAGCGGGGGGGCCTGTTAATGAGCAGTTCTTC
CDR3: CASSEGTLAGGPVNEQFF

D: .
J: TRBJ1-6
V: TRBV27
size: .
DNA: TGTGCCAGCAGTTTATGGAGCAGGGCGGATTCACCCCTCCACTTT
CDR3: CASSLWSRADSPLHF

D: .
J: TRBJ2-1
V: TRBV12-3/TRBV12-4
size: .
DNA: TGTGCCAGCAGTTTAGGGACAGAATATTACAATGAGCAGTTCTTC
CDR3: CASSLGTEYYNEQFF

D: .
J: TRBJ1-2
V: TRBV24-1
size: few
DNA: TGTGCCACCAGTGATGTTCGACGGGGGATGGGTGGCTACACCTTC
CDR3: CATSDVRRGMGGYTF

D: .
J: TRBJ1-2
V: TRBV12-3/TRBV12-4
size: many
DNA: TGTGCCAGCAGCGAGGACGGACCGTATGGCTACACCTTC
CDR3: CASSEDGPYGYTF

D: .
J: TRBJ1-1
V: TRBV5-5
size: .
DNA: TGTGCCAGCAGGAGACCGGGACCCACCCTAGGCGACACTGAAGCTTTCTTT
CDR3: CASRRPGPTLGDTEAFF

D: .
J: TRBJ1-2
V: TRBV10-3
size: few
DNA: TGTGCCATCAGTCCACCGGACAGCTCCTATGGCTACACCTTC
CDR3: CAISPPDSSYGYTF

D: .
J: TRBJ1-5
V: TRBV12-3/TRBV12-4
size: few
DNA: TGTGCCAGCAGTCCCCTTGGCAATCAGCCCCAGCATTTT
CDR3: CASSPLGNQPQHF

D: .
J: TRBJ1-3
V: TRBV7-6
size: .
DNA: TGTGCCAGCAGCTCCCGACAGGCGAGCTCTGGAAACACCATATATTTT
CDR3: CASSSRQASSGNTIYF

D: TRBD1
J: TRBJ2-5
V: TRBV28
size: .
DNA: TGTGCCAGCAGCCCAGACAGGGAAGAGACCCAGTACTTC
CDR3: CASSPDREETQYF

D: .
J: TRBJ1-2
V: TRBV5-6
size: .
DNA: TGTGCCAGCAGCTTGGCCGGGATAAGGATCTATGGCTACACCTTC
CDR3: CASSLAGIRIYGYTF

D: TRBD1
J: TRBJ1-1
V: TRBV12-3/TRBV12-4
size: many
DNA: TGTGCCAGCAGCACCCCGGGACAGAGGAACACTGAAGCTTTCTTT
CDR3: CASSTPGQRNTEAFF

D: .
J: TRBJ2-7
V: TRBV29-1
size: .
DNA: TGCAGCGTTGTGAGGCAGGGTTCGTACGAGCAGTACTTC
CDR3: CSVVRQGSYEQYF

D: .
J: TRBJ1-3
V: TRBV25-1
size: few
DNA: TGTGCCAGCTCCAGGGACACCATATATTTT
CDR3: CASSRDTIYF

D: TRBD1
J: TRBJ2-1
V: TRBV7-9
size: many
DNA: TGTGCCAGCAGCTTAGGGACAGGTCCTAACAATGAGCAGTTCTTC
CDR3: CASSLGTGPNNEQFF

D: TRBD1
J: TRBJ2-7
V: TRBV19
size: few
DNA: TGTGCCAGTACCCCGGACAGGGTTAGTGACGAGCAGTACTTC
CDR3: CASTPDRVSDEQYF

D: .
J: TRBJ2-3
V: TRBV27
size: many
DNA: TGTGCCAGCATTCCGCTCCGGGACGACCCTAGCACAGATACGCAGTATTTT
CDR3: CASIPLRDDPSTDTQYF

D: TRBD1
J: TRBJ1-3
V: TRBV28
size: few
DNA: TGTGCCAGCAGTCACCTCAGCGCGGACAGGGCGTCGAGAAACACCATATATTTT
CDR3: CASSHLSADRASRNTIYF

D: .
J: TRBJ1-2
V: TRBV7-2
size: many
DNA: TGTGCCAGCAGCTTAGACCACCTCTCACCGGGACCAAACTATGGCTACACCTTC
CDR3: CASSLDHLSPGPNYGYTF

D: .
J: TRBJ1-5
V: TRBV27
size: few
DNA: TGTGCCAGCAGAGTCCGTGGTCGAGATCAGCCCCAGCATTTT
CDR3: CASRVRGRDQPQHF

D: .
J: TRBJ1-1
V: TRBV4-2
size: few
DNA: TGTGCCAGCAGCCAGGAAACAGGGCACAACACTGAAGCTTTCTTT
CDR3: CASSQETGHNTEAFF

D: TRBD1
J: TRBJ2-2
V: TRBV6-5
size: many
DNA: TGTGCCAGCAGTTACTCGCTGGGCGACAGGGTCACCGGGGAGCTGTTTTTT
CDR3: CASSYSLGDRVTGELFF

D: TRBD1
J: TRBJ1-4
V: TRBV5-6
size: .
DNA: TGTGCCAGCAGCAGTGGAGGGGGCTGGGAAAAACTGTTTTTT
CDR3: CASSSGGGWEKLFF

D: .
J: TRBJ2-4
V: TRBV29-1
size: many
DNA: TGCAGCGTGGGAGAAAACATTCAGTACTTC
CDR3: CSVGENIQYF

D: TRBD1
J: TRBJ2-3
V: TRBV29-1
size: .
DNA: TGCAGCGCGACAGGGAGCTCTAGCACAGATACGCAGTATTTT
CDR3: CSATGSSSTDTQYF

D: TRBD1
J: TRBJ1-2
V: TRBV7-3
size: .
DNA: TGTGCCAGCAGCTTAAAGGCAGGGGGCCGGTATGGCTACACCTTC
CDR3: CASSLKAGGRYGYTF

D: TRBD2
J: TRBJ2-2
V: TRBV20-1
size: few
DNA: TGCAGTGCTCGAATCCTGGCGGGGGGGCCCCCCGGGGAGCTGTTTTTT
CDR3: CSARILAGGPPGELFF

D: TRBD2
J: TRBJ2-1
V: TRBV27
size: .
DNA: TGTGCCAGCAGTTACCGGACTAGCGGGACTTTCAATGAGCAGTTCTTC
CDR3: CASSYRTSGTFNEQFF

D: TRBD1
J: TRBJ1-1
V: TRBV19
size: many
DNA: TGTGCCAGTAGTGTAAACAGGGGTTTGAACACTGAAGCTTTCTTT
CDR3: CASSVNRGLNTEAFF

D: .
J: TRBJ1-1
V: TRBV20-1
size: .
DNA: TGCAGTGCTAGTACCCCGGGGGCTAAGAACACTGAAGCTTTCTTT
CDR3: CSASTPGAKNTEAFF

D: .
J: TRBJ1-3
V: TRBV10-3
size: few
DNA: TGTGCCATCAGTGAGTCAGGGACACACTCTGGAAACACCATATATTTT
CDR3: CAISESGTHSGNTIYF

D: TRBD1
J: TRBJ1-4
V: TRBV7-2
size: many
DNA: TGTGCCAGCAGCCCGTGGACAGGGGAAAAACTGTTTTTT
CDR3: CASSPWTGEKLFF

D: TRBD1
J: TRBJ1-5
V: TRBV7-2
size: many
DNA: TGTGCCAGCAGCATTAGACAGGGGAGGAATCAGCCCCAGCATTTT
CDR3: CASSIRQGRNQPQHF

D: .
J: TRBJ1-1
V: TRBV7-6
size: many
DNA: TGTGCCAGCAGCTTATATCCGCCGAACACTGAAGCTTTCTTT
CDR3: CASSLYPPNTEAFF

D: .
J: TRBJ2-1
V: TRBV7-3
size: many
DNA: TGTGCCAGCAGCCCAGAAACTAGGAATGAGCAGTTCTTC
CDR3: CASSPETRNEQFF

D: .
J: TRBJ1-2
V: TRBV10-3
size: many
DNA: TGTGCCATTGGACAGAGAAACTATGGCTACACCTTC
CDR3: CAIGQRNYGYTF

D: .
J: TRBJ1-2
V: TRBV11-2
size: .
DNA: TGTGCCAGCAGCTTATTCCCCCCCGGGGGGCCTGGCCACCATGGCTACACCTTC
CDR3: CASSLFPPGGPGHHGYTF